One and the same sample provided the 23 T cell receptor beta chains below, sequenced in a study of T-cell memory formation after mild COVID-19. Via MiXCR, TCRdb re-called the 5' RACE reads, giving one row per CDR3 protein. The sample has roughly 190,000 distinct CDR3 sequences; around 27% are singletons. Sequencing was performed on PBMCs or a T cell subset sorted from them (not recorded which). The receptors were gathered from an adult woman who had mild COVID-19 (a few samples of this study predate the infection). Cell type and time point are not known.

This clonotype appeared a few times. This chain connects TRBV18 to TRBJ2-7, with D unresolved. CDR1 and CDR2 from the germline V gene are KGHSH and LQKENI. The CDR3 length is 13 residues. Trimming removed 3 bases from V and 4 bases from J, with 10 bases in between. The CDR3 nucleotides read TGTGCCAGCTCACCTCCAAAACAATACGAGCAGTACTTC. Amino acid sequence: CASSPPKQYEQYF.

The V gene is TRBV7-2, the J gene TRBJ2-1; D possibly corresponds to TRBD2 (6 bases). Germline CDR1 reads SGHTA; CDR2 reads FQGNSA. V gave up 2 bases and J gave up 6 bases, with 11 bases separating them. The CDR3 has 14 amino acids. Written as DNA, the CDR3 is TGTGCCAGCAGCTTACGGTCTAGCGTCAATGAGCAGTTCTTC. Its protein is CASSLRSSVNEQFF.

The chain joins TRBV28 to TRBJ2-7; TRBD1 might be the D (5 bases). Germline loops: CDR1 MDHEN, CDR2 SYDVKM. Trimming shortened V by 5 bases and J by 2 bases, and 22 bases separated the two germline ends. This CDR3 is 17 amino acids long. CDR3 sequence reads: CASSPMRLMQGPYEQYF. The CDR3 DNA reads as TGTGCCAGCAGTCCGATGAGGTTAATGCAGGGTCCCTACGAGCAGTACTTC.

The chain employs TRBV6-5 and TRBJ2-3, with 8 bases identical to TRBD2. There are 16 residues in the CDR3. Germline V gene sequence: CDR1 MNHEY, CDR2 SVGAGI. V was pared by 4 bases and J by 2 bases, with 8 bases of the junction left unmatched. CDR3 region: CASSSLAGPFTDTQYF. As DNA, the CDR3 is TGTGCCAGCAGTTCCTTAGCGGGACCATTCACAGATACGCAGTATTTT.

This chain joins TRBV23-1 and TRBJ2-5; 8 bases match TRBD1. TRBV23-1 is an ORF for which the function is uncertain. The ends lost 10 bases at V and 2 bases at J; junction bases unmatched: 15. The CDR3 runs 16 residues. The CDR3 protein is CATRHKRGDRQETQYF. The CDR3 DNA is TGCGCCACGCGTCACAAAAGGGGGGACAGGCAAGAGACCCAGTACTTC.

The chain links TRBV7-9 to TRBJ1-3; D uncertain. Trimming took 7 bases from V and 6 from J, leaving 13 bases between them. Germline CDR1 reads SEHNR; CDR2 reads FQNEAQ (reference sequence). The CDR3 totals 13 residues. CDR3 bases: TGTGCCAGCATCCCCGGTTGGGAAAACACCATATATTTT. Its translation: CASIPGWENTIYF.

The V call is TRBV12-3 or TRBV12-4, the J call TRBJ2-5; D remains unclear. This CDR3 is built from 14 residues. Between the trimmed V and J ends, which lost 3 bases and 5 bases, there was a span of 13 bases. CDR3 in DNA: TGTGCCAGCAGTTTGAGAGCCCTGGCCGAGACCCAGTACTTC. Translated: CASSLRALAETQYF.

V usage is TRBV29-1 and J usage is TRBJ2-3; 9 bases match TRBD2. This CDR3 has 15 amino acids. Trimming removed 3 bases from V and 2 bases from J; junction bases left unmatched: 6. The germline V gene encodes CDR1 SQVTM and CDR2 ANQGSEA. CDR3 sequence (DNA): TGCAGCGTTGACGGCTTAGCGGGGGACACAGATACGCAGTATTTT. Its protein product is CSVDGLAGDTDTQYF.

This chain links TRBV7-3 with TRBJ2-1, with D perhaps being TRBD1 or TRBD2 (5 bases each). Germline CDR1 is SGHTA and CDR2 is FQGTGA. The V end lost 5 bases, the J end lost 9 bases, and 17 bases lay between the germline ends. The CDR3 runs 14 residues. The CDR3 spells CASSITPGLTEQFF. The CDR3 bases are TGTGCCAGCAGCATTACCCCGGGGCTAACTGAGCAGTTCTTC.

The rearrangement uses TRBV7-8 and TRBJ2-1; perhaps TRBD2 as D (6 bases). There are 21 residues in the CDR3. Germline CDR1 SGHVS, CDR2 FQNEAQ. With 2 bases removed from V and 5 bases from J, the gap between germline ends came to 31 bases. In DNA, the CDR3 is TGTGCCAGCAGCTTACTCGTCACAGGAGGGGCTCTAGGTGGGAGGCACAATGAGCAGTTCTTC. Translating it yields CASSLLVTGGALGGRHNEQFF.

The chain uses TRBV2 and TRBJ1-1; unclear D gene. Per the germline V gene, CDR1 is SNHLY and CDR2 is FYNNEI. Trimming stripped 4 bases from V and 0 bases from J, with 6 bases between. The CDR3 sequence is 13 residues long. CDR3 residues: CASSVQLNTEAFF. The CDR3 DNA is TGTGCCAGCAGTGTACAACTGAACACTGAAGCTTTCTTT.

This clonotype was counted between two and nine times. This chain uses TRBV9 with TRBJ2-6; D is possibly TRBD1 or TRBD2 (5 bases each). The ends were cut back, 2 bases at V and 0 bases at J, with 12 bases in the middle. Germline V gene sequence: CDR1 SGDLS, CDR2 YYNGEE. The CDR3 covers 17 residues. CDR3 sequence (DNA): TGTGCCAGCAGCGTTCGAGGGGCCCGCTCTGGGGCCAACGTCCTGACTTTC. Translated: CASSVRGARSGANVLTF.

This clonotype was counted a few times. The CDR3 is CASSQSMSHYEQYF. The CDR3 DNA sequence: TGCGCCAGCAGCCAATCTATGTCGCACTACGAGCAGTACTTC. The V call is TRBV4-1, the J call TRBJ2-7; D remains ambiguous. The V end was cut by 2 bases, the J end by 3 bases, with 11 bases between. CDR3 length: 14 amino acids. Germline V lookup: CDR1 MGHRA, CDR2 YSYEKL.

V and J are TRBV6-2 or TRBV6-3 and TRBJ2-4; 9 nucleotides line up with TRBD1. This CDR3 contains 16 residues. The germline V gene has CDR1 MNHEY and CDR2 SVGEGT. With V trimmed by 7 bases and J by 9 bases, 16 bases remained unmatched. The DNA for the CDR3 is TGTGCCAGCACCCCCCTCGACGGGACAGGGTCCTCCATTCAGTACTTC. Translating gives CASTPLDGTGSSIQYF.

This chain joins TRBV7-2 and TRBJ1-5; D is unclear. Germline V CDR1 and CDR2: SGHTA, FQGNSA. Trimming took off 4 bases at V and 11 bases at J, with 15 bases between the two ends. CDR3 size: 13 residues. This CDR3 is CASSSDVPSAQHF. The CDR3 coding sequence is TGTGCCAGCAGCTCCGACGTACCCTCGGCCCAGCATTTT.

This clonotype was detected only a few times. This chain connects TRBV5-6 to TRBJ2-7; D may be TRBD1 or TRBD2 (5 bases each). V lost 0 bases and J 8 bases, leaving 12 bases between the germline ends. Germline V gene data show CDR1 as SGHDT and CDR2 as YYEEEE. The CDR3 consists of 13 residues. The CDR3 DNA reads as TGTGCCAGCAGCTTGGGACCGGGACGTCAGCAGTACTTC. The encoded protein is CASSLGPGRQQYF.

This clonotype occurred a few times. The chain couples TRBV7-6 to TRBJ2-3, with a possible D match to TRBD1 (6 bases). The CDR3 is 16 residues long. Trimming removed 2 bases at V and 4 bases at J, with 16 bases between. Germline CDR1 and CDR2: SGHVS and FNYEAQ. The CDR3 region has the DNA TGTGCCAGCAGCTTACCAACAGGGATTTTGCCAGATACGCAGTATTTT. It yields the protein CASSLPTGILPDTQYF.

The rearrangement uses TRBV12-3 or TRBV12-4 and TRBJ2-5; possibly TRBD1 for D (5 bases). Between the trimmed V and J ends, which lost 5 bases and 3 bases, there was a span of 10 bases. CDR3 length: 13 amino acids. The CDR3 nucleotides are TGTGCCAGCAGTGTTCAGGGAAAAGAGACCCAGTACTTC. Translated, it gives CASSVQGKETQYF.

V is TRBV18 and J is TRBJ2-3; TRBD2 agrees at 11 bases. This CDR3 is 16 amino acids long. CDR1 is KGHSH and CDR2 is LQKENI in the germline V gene. The V and J ends lost 1 base and 6 bases, in that order; junction bases with no gene match: 6. CDR3 protein: CASSPLASGRKDTQYF. The CDR3, as DNA: TGTGCCAGCTCACCACTGGCTAGCGGGAGGAAGGATACGCAGTATTTT. The entire variable domain, with the rest obtained from reference TRBV18 and TRBJ2-3, is as follows: NAGVMQNPRHLVRRRGQEARLRCSPMKGHSHVYWYRQLPEEGLKFMVYLQKENIIDESGMPKERFSAEFPKEGPSILRIQQVVRGDSAAYFCASSPLASGRKDTQYFGPGTRLTVL.

The CDR3: CSARRRQGATNNEQFF. The DNA of the CDR3 is TGCAGTGCTAGGAGGAGACAGGGGGCAACCAACAATGAGCAGTTCTTC. This rearrangement joins TRBV20-1 to TRBJ2-1; 10 bases line up with TRBD1. The CDR3 sequence is 16 residues long. The V and J ends lost 3 bases and 5 bases, in that order; junction bases with no gene match: 10. CDR1 is DFQATT, CDR2 SNEGSKA, per germline (reference sequence).

This clonotype was detected a few times. This chain links TRBV6-6 with TRBJ1-1; D remains ambiguous. The germline V gene encodes CDR1 MNHNY and CDR2 SVGAGI (reference sequence). V was pared by 7 bases and J by 5 bases, with 11 bases between. The CDR3 is 12 residues long. The CDR3 sequence is CASIDGMTEAFF. For the CDR3, the DNA is TGTGCCAGCATCGACGGCATGACTGAAGCTTTCTTT.

This clonotype has more than one count but fewer than ten. CDR3 sequence reads: CSAARGGTDTQYF. CDR3 nucleotides: TGCAGTGCGGCCAGGGGGGGTACAGATACGCAGTATTTT. The chain uses TRBV20-1 and TRBJ2-3; D assignment may be TRBD1 or TRBD2 (7 bases each). The length of the CDR3 is 13 residues. Per germline, CDR1 DFQATT and CDR2 SNEGSKA (reference sequence). Trimming cost V 6 bases and J 3 bases, with 13 bases left between them.

This clonotype was detected once. The genes are TRBV3-1 and TRBJ1-5, with D tentatively TRBD1 (6 bases). The CDR3 totals 18 residues. From germline, CDR1 is LGHDT and CDR2 YNNKEL (reference sequence). Deletions cut 0 bases from V and 4 bases from J, with 19 bases between. DNA for the CDR3: TGTGCCAGCAGCCAAGATAGGTCGAACAGGGAACGGAATCAGCCCCAGCATTTT. Its translation is CASSQDRSNRERNQPQHF. Full variable domain (outside the CDR3, taken from reference TRBV3-1 and TRBJ1-5): DTAVSQTPKYLVTQMGNDKSIKCEQNLGHDTMYWYKQDSKKFLKIMFSYNNKELIINETVPNRFSPKSPDKAHLNLHINSLELGDSAVYFCASSQDRSNRERNQPQHFGDGTRLSIL.